Below, 4 T cell receptor beta chains from the same sample are listed, as sequenced in a study of blood T cell repertoires in COVID-19. The data were produced by immunoSEQ multiplex PCR, yet TCRdb's version contains in-frame clones alone and is incomplete. Found here are 130,000 or so clones, about 72% of them singletons; the top ten hold around 1.8%. Sequenced material: peripheral blood. The origin of the receptors is a woman in her 70s with acute or convalescent COVID-19.

The chain recombines TRBV27 with TRBJ1-6; TRBD1 might be the D (5 bases). Germline-derived CDR1 and CDR2 are MNHEY and SMNVEV (reference sequence). This CDR3 spans 14 amino acids. V lost 2 bases and J lost 3, with 5 bases in between. CDR3 DNA sequence: TGTGCCAGCAGTTTAGACAGCTATAATTCACCCCTCCACTTT. Its translation is CASSLDSYNSPLHF.

This clone was found once. The CDR3 spells CSVGAGASWAFF. In DNA form, the CDR3 reads TGCAGCGTGGGGGCGGGCGCCTCATGGGCTTTCTTT. The chain combines TRBV29-1 with TRBJ1-1, with a possible D match to TRBD1 (6 bases). CDR1 SQVTM and CDR2 ANQGSEA come from the germline V gene. The CDR3 length is 12 residues. Trimming took 6 bases from V and 11 from J, leaving 19 bases between them.

The V gene is TRBV20-1, the J gene TRBJ1-2, with D unresolved. Germline lookup yields CDR1 DFQATT and CDR2 SNEGSKA (reference sequence). This CDR3 comprises 11 residues. The V and J ends lost 3 bases and 8 bases respectively, with 10 bases between them. The CDR3 reads CSASVLRGYTF. CDR3 in DNA: TGCAGTGCTAGCGTCCTAAGAGGCTACACCTTC.

The chain joins TRBV2 to TRBJ2-2; D perhaps matches TRBD1 (6 bases). The germline V gene encodes CDR1 SNHLY and CDR2 FYNNEI. The CDR3 has 14 residues. V was pared by 11 bases and J by 3 bases, with 16 bases between. The CDR3 DNA is TGTGCCGTATCAAAGGGGGTCGACACCGGGGAGCTGTTTTTT. Its protein product is CAVSKGVDTGELFF.